Following are 20 T cell receptor beta chains from one sample sequenced in a study of T cell responses to AZD1222 COVID-19 vaccine (dated by TCRdb to 2020 to 2023). In light of the paper, this sample's time point label describes: baseline before first vaccination. The method was the immunoSEQ multiplex PCR assay. TCRdb took over this immuneACCESS table, retaining in-frame rearrangements with V and J assigned. Such tables are incomplete; in checked studies, under half of the missing clones stem from an unresolved V gene, and the remainder is unexplained. The sample contains under 200,000 clones, around 93% of them found a single time. In total, the top ten clones hold 1.5% to 2% of the sample. This material consisted of peripheral blood, taken on day 0 of AZD1222 vaccination. The receptors were gathered from an adult in good health.

This clone was seen only once. The chain joins TRBV19 to TRBJ2-3; no definite D call. The CDR3 length is 12 residues. Germline CDR1 LNHDA, CDR2 SQIVND (reference sequence). The V gene lost 5 bases and the J gene lost 1 base, with 4 bases spanning the gap. The CDR3 is CASSFGTDTQYF. The CDR3 nucleotides read TGTGCCAGTAGTTTCGGCACAGATACGCAGTATTTT. Variable domain in full (rest from reference TRBV19 and TRBJ2-3): DGGITQSPKYLFRKEGQNVTLSCEQNLNHDAMYWYRQDPGQGLRLIYYSQIVNDFQKGDIAEGYSVSREKKESFPLTVTSAQKNPTAFYLCASSFGTDTQYFGPGTRLTVL.

The chain couples TRBV6-5 to TRBJ2-7; TRBD1 matches 8 bases. Losses at the gene ends were 6 bases for V and 3 bases for J; bases not matched to a gene: 10. The CDR3 runs to 15 residues. The germline V gene has CDR1 MNHEY and CDR2 SVGAGI. The CDR3 nucleotides are TGTGCCAGCAGGGACTATACAGGGGGTAGCTACGAGCAGTACTTC. Translated, it gives CASRDYTGGSYEQYF.

The rearrangement joins TRBV28 to TRBJ2-1, with TRBD2 matching 8 bases. The CDR3 sequence is 13 residues long. J was trimmed by 8 bases and V by 6 bases; bases with no gene match: 6. The germline CDR1 and CDR2 sequences are MDHEN and SYDVKM. CDR3 nucleotide sequence: TGTGCCAGCAGATCCGGGGGGGAGGATGAGCAGTTCTTC. Residues: CASRSGGEDEQFF.

The V gene is TRBV7-9, the J gene TRBJ2-1; TRBD2 is a possible D gene (6 bases). This CDR3 has 13 residues. CDR1 and CDR2 from the germline V gene are SEHNR and FQNEAQ (reference sequence). V was pared by 7 bases and J by 7 bases, with 14 bases between. CDR3 amino acids: CASNPGVRNEQFF. The DNA for the CDR3 is TGTGCCAGCAACCCGGGGGTGCGGAATGAGCAGTTCTTC.

The chain uses TRBV3-1 (or the pseudogene TRBV3-2) and TRBJ2-1, with TRBD1 identical over 10 bases. V shed 4 bases and J 2 bases; nucleotides not matched to a gene: 5. Germline values: CDR1 LGHDT, CDR2 YNNKEL (reference sequence). The CDR3 length is 16 residues. CDR3 DNA: TGTGCCAGCAGCCGCGGACAGGGGGGCACCTACAATGAGCAGTTCTTC. Encoded protein: CASSRGQGGTYNEQFF.

The CDR3 region is CASSLWDQAYEQYF. CDR3 coding DNA: TGTGCCAGCAGCTTATGGGACCAAGCCTACGAGCAGTACTTC. The J gene is TRBJ2-7, the V gene TRBV7-9; the D gene could be TRBD1 or TRBD2 (5 bases each). The CDR3 has 14 residues. The ends were cut back, 2 bases at V and 2 bases at J, with 10 bases in the middle. Germline lookup yields CDR1 SEHNR and CDR2 FQNEAQ (reference sequence).

The gene calls are TRBV11-2 and TRBJ2-6; D remains unclear. The germline V gene encodes CDR1 SGHAT and CDR2 FQNNGV. Trimming cost V 6 bases and J 2 bases, with 5 bases left between them. The CDR3 sequence is 13 residues long. The CDR3 DNA is TGTGCCAGCAGGGTTACTGGGGCCAACGTCCTGACTTTC. Residues: CASRVTGANVLTF.

The chain carries TRBV10-3 and TRBJ2-2; D gene ambiguous. The germline V gene has CDR1 ENHRY and CDR2 SYGVKD. This CDR3 is 14 amino acids long. V shed 3 bases and J shed 0 bases, with 5 bases lying between them. In DNA form, the CDR3 reads TGTGCCATCAGTGAACTGGCGAACACCGGGGAGCTGTTTTTT. It specifies CAISELANTGELFF.

CDR3 nucleotides: TGTGCCAGACCGGGACAGACCCTCAACACTGAAGCTTTCTTT. Its protein is CARPGQTLNTEAFF. This rearrangement joins TRBV2 to TRBJ1-1, with 7 bases lining up with TRBD1. After removal of 9 bases from V and 2 bases from J, the junction contained 9 bases not matched to a gene. Germline lookup yields CDR1 SNHLY and CDR2 FYNNEI. CDR3 length: 14 residues.

The chain is built from TRBV5-6 and TRBJ1-2, with 8 bases aligning to TRBD1. V gave up 4 bases and J gave up 3 bases; unmatched junction bases: 8. There are 15 residues in the CDR3. Germline CDR1 SGHDT, CDR2 YYEEEE. The CDR3 DNA follows: TGTGCCAGCAGCGACGGACAGGGAGAGGACTATGGCTACACCTTC. Protein: CASSDGQGEDYGYTF.

Regarding this clone: The junction shows a germline mismatch at one end, possibly a read error. This sequence joins TRBV28 and TRBJ2-7, with D perhaps TRBD1 (5 bases). The CDR3 spans 13 residues. Germline V gene lookup returns CDR1 MDHEN and CDR2 SYDVKM. CDR3: CASSSQMSSTASF. The CDR3 DNA is TGTGCCAGCAGTTCCCAAATGTCATCGACAGCCTCCTTC.

This chain connects TRBV28 to TRBJ2-1, with D perhaps TRBD1 (7 bases). The V end lost 7 bases, the J end lost 5 bases, and 18 bases lay between the germline ends. This CDR3 is 15 amino acids long. Germline V gene data show CDR1 as MDHEN and CDR2 as SYDVKM. Here the CDR3 reads CASNSPAGQNNEQFF. CDR3 in DNA: TGTGCCAGCAACTCTCCCGCGGGACAGAACAATGAGCAGTTCTTC.

V is TRBV28 and J is TRBJ1-5; possibly TRBD1 for D (5 bases). Germline-derived CDR1 and CDR2 are MDHEN and SYDVKM. The V gene lost 5 bases and the J gene lost 0 bases, with 17 bases spanning the gap. The CDR3 has 17 residues. The CDR3 sequence is CASSPPTATYSNQPQHF. CDR3 in DNA: TGTGCCAGCAGTCCTCCGACAGCTACTTATAGCAATCAGCCCCAGCATTTT.

The chain combines TRBV7-2 with TRBJ2-1; 7 positions agree with TRBD2. The CDR3 consists of 14 residues. Germline trimming cut 1 base from V and 3 bases from J; bases unmatched to any gene: 0. CDR1 and CDR2 (germline): SGHTA, FQGNSA. Here the CDR3 reads CASSLGDYYNEQFF. The CDR3 DNA reads TGTGCCAGCAGCTTAGGGGACTACTACAATGAGCAGTTCTTC. Supplemented by reference TRBV7-2 and TRBJ2-1, the full variable domain reads GAGVSQSPSNKVTEKGKDVELRCDPISGHTALYWYRQSLGQGLEFLIYFQGNSAPDKSGLPSDRFSAERTGGSVSTLTIQRTQQEDSAVYLCASSLGDYYNEQFFGPGTRLTVL.

As regards this clone: The sample carries other DNA sequences with the same CDR3. The chain has TRBV9 and TRBJ1-1; D remains ambiguous. CDR3 length: 13 amino acids. The ends were cut back, 2 bases at V and 5 bases at J, with 10 bases in the middle. CDR1 SGDLS and CDR2 YYNGEE come from the germline V gene. The CDR3: CASSVGSGTEAFF. The CDR3 DNA reads as TGTGCCAGCAGCGTGGGATCCGGGACTGAAGCTTTCTTT.

The gene calls are TRBV12-3 or TRBV12-4 and TRBJ2-3; D is unresolved. Between the trimmed V and J ends, which lost 8 bases and 2 bases, there was a span of 2 bases. CDR3 length: 10 amino acids. In DNA, the CDR3 is TGTGCCAGCGTCACAGATACGCAGTATTTT. Amino acid sequence: CASVTDTQYF.

The chain joins TRBV6-2 or TRBV6-3 to TRBJ2-3; TRBD1 matches 7 bases. The V gene end was trimmed by 4 bases and the J gene end by 0 bases; junction bases not matched to a gene: 13. This CDR3 comprises 18 residues. The germline CDR1 and CDR2 sequences are MNHEY and SVGEGT. CDR3 sequence: CASSSTVPGQLSTDTQYF. The CDR3 DNA reads as TGTGCCAGCAGTTCCACCGTACCGGGACAGCTTAGCACAGATACGCAGTATTTT.

The chain couples TRBV5-1 to TRBJ1-1, with D perhaps TRBD1 (5 bases). V lost 4 bases and J 1 base, leaving 8 bases between the germline ends. Germline lookup yields CDR1 SGHRS and CDR2 YFSETQ. The CDR3 extends over 13 amino acids. The CDR3 loop is CASSPTANTEAFF. The CDR3 DNA is TGCGCCAGCAGCCCGACAGCGAACACTGAAGCTTTCTTT. Full variable domain (rest looked up from reference TRBV5-1 and TRBJ1-1): KAGVTQTPRYLIKTRGQQVTLSCSPISGHRSVSWYQQTPGQGLQFLFEYFSETQRNKGNFPGRFSGRQFSNSRSEMNVSTLELGDSALYLCASSPTANTEAFFGQGTRLTVV.

The rearrangement joins TRBV3-1 (or the pseudogene TRBV3-2) to TRBJ2-7; unclear D gene. The V end was cut by 7 bases, the J end by 3 bases, with 7 bases between. This CDR3 has 11 amino acids. Germline assignment: CDR1 LGHDT and CDR2 YNNKEL (reference sequence). DNA for the CDR3: TGTGCCAGCACCCGTGGCTACGAGCAGTACTTC. Protein sequence: CASTRGYEQYF.

The gene calls are TRBV2 and TRBJ1-2, with TRBD1 identical over 7 bases. This CDR3 has 14 residues. Germline loops: CDR1 SNHLY, CDR2 FYNNEI. The trim removed 4 bases at V and 2 bases at J, leaving 4 bases unmatched. CDR3: CASSGPTGNYGYTF. The CDR3 DNA reads as TGTGCCAGCAGTGGCCCGACAGGGAACTATGGCTACACCTTC.